What follows are 24 T cell receptor beta chains derived from one specimen sequenced in a study of blood T cell repertoires in COVID-19. Sequencing was performed with immunoSEQ multiplex PCR; in TCRdb, only in-frame clones are kept and a portion is missing. The table shows about 300,000 clones, with about 83% occurring only once. Sequencing input: peripheral blood. Receptors originate from a woman aged 45-65 years with acute or convalescent COVID-19.

V is TRBV10-2 and J is TRBJ2-7, with 8 bases matching TRBD1. The germline gives CDR1 WSHSY, CDR2 SAAADI. The CDR3 loop spans 15 amino acids. The ends lost 0 bases at V and 2 bases at J; junction bases unmatched: 3. For the CDR3, the DNA is TGCGCCAGCAGTGAGTCCGGGACAGGCACCTACGAGCAGTACTTC. As protein: CASSESGTGTYEQYF.

This clone was observed a few times. In DNA form, the CDR3 reads TGTGCCAGCCAAAGAGGGACAGCCTCCCGGAGGGGCTACACCTTC. Translating gives CASQRGTASRRGYTF. V is TRBV18 and J is TRBJ1-2; TRBD1 aligns across 7 bases. The trim removed 8 bases at V and 8 bases at J, leaving 17 bases unmatched. This CDR3 spans 15 amino acids. Germline CDR1 is KGHSH and CDR2 is LQKENI.

The V and J genes are TRBV24-1 and TRBJ1-3, with 9 bases identical to TRBD1. The CDR3 runs 16 residues. Germline CDR1 is KGHDR and CDR2 is SFDVKD. The trim removed 7 bases at V and 2 bases at J, leaving 8 bases unmatched. CDR3 nucleotide sequence: TGTGCCACCAGCGGGGGACAGGGAAGTACTGGAAACACCATATATTTT. It is translated as CATSGGQGSTGNTIYF.

A single count supports this clone. The chain's CDR3 is CASSGGTLNTGELFF. The CDR3 DNA reads TGTGCCAGCAGCGGCGGGACTCTCAACACCGGGGAGCTGTTTTTT. This chain connects TRBV6-5 to TRBJ2-2; D may be TRBD2 (6 bases). This CDR3 spans 15 amino acids. Between the trimmed V and J ends, which lost 6 bases and 2 bases, there was a span of 13 bases. The V gene's germline CDR1 is MNHEY and CDR2 SVGAGI.

The genes are TRBV10-3 and TRBJ1-2; TRBD1 is a possible D gene (6 bases). Trimming pared 0 bases from V and 0 bases from J, leaving 17 bases between. This CDR3 region has 18 residues. The germline CDR1 and CDR2 sequences are ENHRY and SYGVKD. This chain's CDR3 is CAISESHRAPTANYGYTF. DNA for the CDR3: TGTGCCATCAGTGAGTCGCACAGGGCCCCCACAGCTAACTATGGCTACACCTTC.

In its sample, this clone was seen once. The gene calls are TRBV7-7 and TRBJ2-1; 7 bases match TRBD2. Germline CDR1 SSHAT, CDR2 FNYEAQ (reference sequence). CDR3 length equals 16 residues. The V and J ends lost 5 bases and 1 base, in that order; junction bases with no gene match: 8. CDR3: CASSRTAGVSYNEQFF. The CDR3 region has the DNA TGTGCCAGCAGCCGTACTGCGGGAGTTTCCTACAATGAGCAGTTCTTC.

This chain links TRBV30 with TRBJ2-1, with D tentatively TRBD1 (5 bases). Germline CDR1 and CDR2: GTSNPN and SVGIG (reference sequence). This CDR3 region has 14 residues. Trimming took off 1 base at V and 4 bases at J, with 11 bases between the two ends. CDR3 nucleotide sequence: TGTGCCTGGAGTGGCAGGGATTATTACAATGAGCAGTTCTTC. Translating it yields CAWSGRDYYNEQFF.

The CDR3 here is CASSSGGSGNTIYF. In DNA, the CDR3 is TGTGCCAGCAGCTCAGGGGGATCTGGAAACACCATATATTTT. The rearrangement joins TRBV7-2 to TRBJ1-3, with 7 nucleotides matching TRBD1. The CDR3 covers 14 residues. CDR1 is SGHTA and CDR2 is FQGNSA in the germline V gene. Losses at the gene ends were 4 bases for V and 1 base for J; bases not matched to a gene: 1.

J is TRBJ2-1 and V is TRBV18, with TRBD2 matching 13 bases. The CDR3 loop spans 16 amino acids. V was clipped by 2 bases and J by 5 bases; unmatched bases: 3. Looked up from germline, CDR1 is KGHSH and CDR2 is LQKENI. For the CDR3, the DNA is TGTGCCAGCTCACCAGGGACTAGCGGGAACCACAATGAGCAGTTCTTC. Protein: CASSPGTSGNHNEQFF.

V usage is TRBV5-4 and J usage is TRBJ2-3; D may be TRBD2 (6 bases). CDR3 size: 15 residues. Trimming took off 0 bases at V and 2 bases at J, with 10 bases between the two ends. Germline CDR1 and CDR2: SGHNT and YYREEE (reference sequence). The CDR3 sequence is CASSLEAGPTDTQYF. The CDR3 DNA is TGTGCCAGCAGCTTGGAGGCGGGGCCCACAGATACGCAGTATTTT. The full variable domain, in which reference TRBV5-4 and TRBJ2-3 provide the parts outside the CDR3, is ETGVTQSPTHLIKTRGQQVTLRCSSQSGHNTVSWYQQALGQGPQFIFQYYREEENGRGNFPPRFSGLQFPNYSSELNVNALELDDSALYLCASSLEAGPTDTQYFGPGTRLTVL.

The rearrangement joins TRBV2 to TRBJ1-2, with a tentative D call TRBD1 (6 bases). The CDR3 runs 14 residues. With 3 bases removed from V and 2 bases from J, the gap between germline ends came to 10 bases. Germline V gene sequence: CDR1 SNHLY, CDR2 FYNNEI. CDR3 amino acids: CASSDGRGNYGYTF. The CDR3 DNA sequence: TGTGCCAGCAGTGACGGCAGGGGAAACTATGGCTACACCTTC.

The chain links TRBV6-6 to TRBJ2-3, with TRBD1 matching 9 bases. In germline, CDR1 is MNHNY, CDR2 SVGAGI (reference sequence). Trimming removed 7 bases from V and 5 bases from J; junction bases left unmatched: 4. The CDR3 runs 13 residues. Here the CDR3 DNA reads TGTGCCAGCACCCACAGGGGGCAAGATACGCAGTATTTT. It translates to CASTHRGQDTQYF.

The chain carries TRBV5-1 and TRBJ1-2; D is unresolved. Germline values: CDR1 SGHRS, CDR2 YFSETQ. CDR3 length equals 16 residues. The V end was cut by 1 base, the J end by 0 bases, with 13 bases between. The chain's CDR3 is CASSLNRGTTNYGYTF. In DNA, the CDR3 is TGCGCCAGCAGCTTGAACCGTGGCACGACTAACTATGGCTACACCTTC. The whole variable domain, remainder taken from reference TRBV5-1 and TRBJ1-2, is KAGVTQTPRYLIKTRGQQVTLSCSPISGHRSVSWYQQTPGQGLQFLFEYFSETQRNKGNFPGRFSGRQFSNSRSEMNVSTLELGDSALYLCASSLNRGTTNYGYTFGSGTRLTVV.

The chain uses TRBV4-2 and TRBJ2-1; 9 bases are a match to TRBD2. V lost 6 bases and J lost 8; bases outside the gene matches: 14. CDR1 is LGHNA, CDR2 YNFKEQ, per germline. This CDR3 comprises 16 residues. In nucleotides, the CDR3 is TGTGCCAGCAGTTCTTTGGGTAGCGGGAGTTCAGATGAGCAGTTCTTC. Its protein product is CASSSLGSGSSDEQFF.

The chain uses TRBV2 and TRBJ2-7, with unresolved D. The CDR3 consists of 11 residues. Germline CDR1 and CDR2: SNHLY and FYNNEI. V lost 5 bases, J lost 4 bases, and 6 bases lay in between. This chain's CDR3 is CASSQFYEQYF. Here the CDR3 DNA reads TGTGCCAGCAGTCAATTTTACGAGCAGTACTTC.

This clone came up once. The CDR3 nucleotides read TGTGCCAGCAGCCCCTATATACTAGCGAATGAGCAGTTCTTC. Protein: CASSPYILANEQFF. The chain uses TRBV7-9 and TRBJ2-1; 7 bases match TRBD2. This CDR3 spans 14 amino acids. CDR1 is SEHNR, CDR2 FQNEAQ, per germline (reference sequence). Trimming at V came to 5 bases and at J to 7 bases, leaving 8 bases not matched to a gene. Supplemented by reference TRBV7-9 and TRBJ2-1, the full variable domain reads DTGVSQNPRHKITKRGQNVTFRCDPISEHNRLYWYRQTLGQGPEFLTYFQNEAQLEKSRLLSDRFSAERPKGSFSTLEIQRTEQGDSAMYLCASSPYILANEQFFGPGTRLTVL.

The chain joins TRBV6-5 to TRBJ2-1; 7 bases align to TRBD2. V trimming: 4 bases; J trimming: 6 bases; junction bases outside the gene matches: 6. In germline, CDR1 is MNHEY, CDR2 SVGAGI. The CDR3 covers 14 residues. For the CDR3, the DNA is TGTGCCAGCAGTTCTTTGCGGGAGAGCAATGAGCAGTTCTTC. It specifies CASSSLRESNEQFF.

This sequence joins TRBV25-1 and TRBJ2-1; 7 positions match TRBD2. CDR1 and CDR2 (germline): MGHDK, SYGVNS. This CDR3 contains 16 residues. V gave up 1 base and J gave up 4 bases; unmatched junction bases: 7. The CDR3 DNA follows: TGTGCCAGCAGTGAATCCTGGGGACTACATTACAATGAGCAGTTCTTC. Encoded protein: CASSESWGLHYNEQFF.

This rearrangement joins TRBV19 to TRBJ2-1, with 12 nucleotides matching TRBD2. The CDR3 totals 14 residues. The V and J ends lost 9 bases and 5 bases, in that order; junction bases with no gene match: 5. Germline assignment: CDR1 LNHDA and CDR2 SQIVND (reference sequence). In DNA, the CDR3 is TGTGCCAGCCGCCTAGCGGGAGGGAACAATGAGCAGTTCTTC. Its translation is CASRLAGGNNEQFF.

The genes are TRBV2 and TRBJ1-5; 7 bases line up with TRBD1. After removal of 4 bases from V and 5 bases from J, the junction contained 5 bases not matched to a gene. Germline V gene data show CDR1 as SNHLY and CDR2 as FYNNEI. The length of the CDR3 is 14 residues. CDR3 amino acids: CASSGQGWDQPQHF. The CDR3 region has the DNA TGTGCCAGCAGTGGACAGGGTTGGGATCAGCCCCAGCATTTT.

The J gene is TRBJ2-2, the V gene TRBV28; 7 bases fit TRBD1. The CDR3 totals 17 residues. The germline V gene encodes CDR1 MDHEN and CDR2 SYDVKM. V shed 7 bases and J 2 bases; nucleotides not matched to a gene: 13. The CDR3 nucleotides are TGTGCCAGCAATAGACCTGAGGGGGCCCCTAACACCGGGGAGCTGTTTTTT. Residues: CASNRPEGAPNTGELFF.

CDR3 in amino acids: CASSIAPTGEAFF. CDR3 DNA: TGTGCCAGTAGTATAGCCCCGACAGGTGAAGCTTTCTTT. V and J are TRBV19 and TRBJ1-1; a possible D gene is TRBD1 (6 bases). This CDR3 spans 13 amino acids. V lost 1 base and J lost 7, with 10 bases in between. CDR1 and CDR2 from the germline V gene are LNHDA and SQIVND (reference sequence). The variable domain in full, completed from reference TRBV19 and TRBJ1-1, reads DGGITQSPKYLFRKEGQNVTLSCEQNLNHDAMYWYRQDPGQGLRLIYYSQIVNDFQKGDIAEGYSVSREKKESFPLTVTSAQKNPTAFYLCASSIAPTGEAFFGQGTRLTVV.

The gene calls are TRBV5-1 and TRBJ2-1; 9 bases map to TRBD1. V shed 0 bases, J shed 8 bases, and the junction held 9 bases outside the gene matches. This CDR3 has 16 amino acids. The germline V gene encodes CDR1 SGHRS and CDR2 YFSETQ. Here the CDR3 DNA reads TGCGCCAGCAGCTTGGAAGGGACAGGGTTTTCGGATGAGCAGTTCTTC. Amino acid sequence: CASSLEGTGFSDEQFF.

The J gene is TRBJ1-2, the V gene TRBV4-2; possibly TRBD1 for D (5 bases). Looked up from germline, CDR1 is LGHNA and CDR2 is YNFKEQ. The CDR3 is 17 residues long. The germline V and J ends were trimmed by 0 bases and 1 base, with 15 bases remaining between them. The CDR3 spells CASSQEVSGAVNYGYTF. The CDR3 nucleotides read TGTGCCAGCAGCCAAGAGGTGTCTGGGGCCGTTAACTATGGCTACACCTTC.